The text below deals with one T cell receptor (beta chain). Germline values: CDR1 SGHRS, CDR2 YFSETQ. The CDR3 is made up of 15 amino acids. These data are taken from a study of cytomegalovirus exposure and HLA in healthy donors. 60 Vbeta and 13 Jbeta primers were used in PCR. Data came from immunoSEQ multiplex PCR; TCRdb stores just in-frame clones and leaves some out. The specimen's table records approximately 120,000 clones. J is TRBJ2-5 and V is TRBV5-1; 7 nucleotides match TRBD2. Matching the DNA end better, TRBJ2-7 makes the J call doubtful. What was sequenced was PBMCs. This sequence originates from a young man in good health and CMV-seronegative. The CDR3 is CASSLGPSGSGEQYF. CDR3 bases: TGCGCCAGCAGCCTGGGACCTAGCGGTTCGGGCGAGCAGTACTTC.